Below, one T cell receptor (beta chain) is given with its context. This sample is part of a study of cytomegalovirus exposure and HLA in healthy donors. The germline V gene has CDR1 SGHNT and CDR2 YYREEE (reference sequence). The CDR3 is 15 residues long. Losses at the gene ends were 4 bases for V and 5 bases for J; bases not matched to a gene: 11. Assay: immunoSEQ multiplex PCR; the TCRdb copy retains only in-frame clones and omits some. The data hold roughly 82,000 clones, with 90% to 95% observed a single time. The sequence was obtained from a man between 18 and 29 years old in good health and CMV-seronegative. The rearrangement uses TRBV5-4 and TRBJ1-2; 7 bases match TRBD1. What was sequenced was PBMCs. This chain's CDR3 is CASSLGGGSRYGYTF. The CDR3 DNA reads as TGTGCCAGCAGCCTCGGAGGGGGCAGTAGGTATGGCTACACCTTC.